In its sample, the clone carrying this T cell receptor (beta chain) was seen many times. Antigen: not known. V dropped 3 bases and J dropped 10; count of bases not matched to a gene: 6. Germline loops: CDR1 SNHLY, CDR2 FYNNEI. CDR3 length equals 15 residues. CDR3 regions were amplified by Arm-PCR using iRepertoire HTBI primers to build TCR beta libraries. MiXCR, applied by TCRdb to the multiplex PCR reads, yields one record per CDR3 protein. The table lists fewer than 500,000 distinct CDR3 sequences, around 15% of them singletons. The sample comes from a study of regulatory T cells in long-lasting Graves disease. Study as a whole: Antithyroid drug intake by newly diagnosed Graves' patients had lasted under 3 months.

Study results and limitations: Persistent disease exhibited a predilection for TRBV28, TRBJ1-2 and TRBJ2-5.

Time point denoted: newly diagnosed GD, antithyroid drugs for less than 3 months. After RNA was extracted from PBMCs, the TCR library was made from it. The sample also formed part of further work on T cells in Graves' hyperthyroidism and ophthalmopathy.

Specimen: peripheral blood mononuclear cells (PBMCs), collected at new diagnosis, from a patient treated with antithyroid drugs. This receptor was obtained from a man aged 40-55 years with Graves disease. The rearrangement joins TRBV2 to TRBJ1-4; 12 bases line up with TRBD1. In nucleotides, the CDR3 is TGTGCCAGCAGTGATCCGGGACAGGGGGCGAGAAAACTGTTTTTT. Translation: CASSDPGQGARKLFF.